This T cell receptor (beta chain) was identified in a study of breast tumors, draining lymph nodes, adjacent tissues (dated by TCRdb to the mid-2010s). As for the study more broadly: In breast cancer patients, the study compared the TCR beta repertoires of tumor, adjacent nontumor tissue and axillary lymph nodes. The study aimed to assess the relationships and possible T-cell exchange between tumor, surrounding tissue and draining lymph node repertoires in human breast cancer.

Beyond this particular receptor, the publication reports: The study presented the conclusion that tumor T cells originate in lymph nodes as consistent with a hypothesis, not as something directly demonstrated. The similarity between tumor and nontumor tissue repertoires was significantly greater in luminal-like breast cancer than in basal-like breast cancer. The data were considered consistent with most tumor T cells being derived from the lymph node and subsequently expanding within tumor tissue. Tumors showed preferential V and J gene usage, and their T-cell repertoire diversity fell below that of lymph nodes yet above that of nontumor tissue.

The run used an Illumina HiSeq 2000. TCR beta chain libraries were generated through multiplex PCR amplification. High-throughput sequencing was used to analyze the amplified TCR beta chain products. Starting from the raw public reads, TCRdb applied fastp trimming at Q25, assembled clones with MiXCR and retained in-frame beta chains. Under each unique CDR3 protein, matching rows form one entry showing the most common genes and DNA. This sample has more than 250,000 distinct CDR3 sequences in its table, and about 33% of those were observed once. The ten most abundant clones make up more than 0.85% of the sample. As encoded in the germline V gene (reference sequence), CDR1 is SEHNR while CDR2 is FQNEAQ. Inclusive of both ends, the CDR3 amounts to 18 amino acids. Here the CDR3 DNA is all that survives: 54 bases in frame from base 1. The axillary draining lymph nodes of breast cancer patients were the source of the lymph node samples.

This clonotype has just one count. The specificity of this receptor is unknown. This likely comes from a read error, as the CDR3 has no conserved phenylalanine or tryptophan at its end. The sequence was collected from a female donor with breast cancer. Some clones in this sample may be carry-over from other donors' samples. Source material: axillary lymph node tissue. The rearranged chain carries TRBV7-9 and TRBJ2-7, and 8 junction bases match TRBD1. The CDR3 protein is CASSLFDRGAFPSYEQYS. Read as DNA, the sequence is TGCGCCAGCAGCTTATTCGACAGGGGCGCCTTCCCCTCCTACGAGCAGTACTCC.